A selection of T cell receptor beta chains follows, all from one sample in a study of blood T cell repertoires in COVID-19. Data came from immunoSEQ multiplex PCR; TCRdb stores just in-frame clones and leaves some out. The table has approximately 29,000 clones, roughly 90% seen once. The material sequenced was peripheral blood. The receptor set was obtained from a human donor with active COVID-19. The donor label of this sample is uncertain. The CDR3 runs from the conserved cysteine through the conserved F or W. D genes are given only for firm matches. Clone size is shown for a subset of rows, as once, few, many or a class of expanded clone.

v_call	j_call	d_call	clone_size	cdr3_aa	cdr3_nt
TRBV18	TRBJ1-1	NA	few	CASSPPGRQGWSTEAFF	TGTGCCAGCTCACCACCGGGGCGCCAGGGGTGGTCCACTGAAGCTTTCTTT
TRBV6-2/TRBV6-3	TRBJ2-5	TRBD1	NA	CASSYRTGGAKTQYF	TGTGCCAGCAGTTACCGGACAGGGGGCGCGAAGACCCAGTACTTC
TRBV3-1/TRBV3-2	TRBJ2-1	NA	NA	CASSQVSLYNEQFF	TGTGCCAGCAGCCAAGTCTCCCTATACAATGAGCAGTTCTTC
TRBV5-1	TRBJ2-2	NA	once	CASSLHSLRDTTGELFF	TGCGCCAGCAGCTTGCATTCCCTACGGGACACGACCGGGGAGCTGTTTTTT
TRBV19	TRBJ1-3	NA	NA	CASSIAGNSGNTIYF	TGTGCCAGTAGTATAGCAGGGAACTCTGGAAACACCATATATTTT
TRBV4-3	TRBJ2-7	NA	once	CASSQDVSGSYEQYF	TGCGCCAGCAGCCAAGATGTGAGCGGATCCTACGAGCAGTACTTC
TRBV6-2/TRBV6-3	TRBJ2-1	NA	NA	CASSPLGQTYNEQFF	TGTGCCAGCAGCCCGCTAGGACAGACATACAATGAGCAGTTCTTC
TRBV27	TRBJ2-2	NA	NA	CASSINTGELFF	TGTGCCAGCAGTATAAACACCGGGGAGCTGTTTTTT
TRBV5-1	TRBJ2-7	NA	NA	CASSLVVSPYEQYF	TGCGCCAGCAGCTTGGTGGTCAGTCCCTACGAGCAGTACTTC
TRBV12-2	TRBJ2-1	NA	NA	CASRLRLAGRGSNEQFF	TGTGCAAGTCGCTTACGGCTAGCGGGGAGGGGTTCCAATGAGCAGTTCTTC
TRBV9	TRBJ2-1	TRBD1	NA	CASSARQGAYNEQFF	TGTGCCAGCAGCGCCCGACAGGGGGCGTACAATGAGCAGTTCTTC
TRBV12-2	TRBJ1-5	NA	NA	CASREKGQGNQPQHF	TGTGCAAGTCGCGAGAAAGGACAGGGCAATCAGCCCCAGCATTTT
TRBV7-2	TRBJ1-5	NA	few	CASSLFPDSNQPQHF	TGTGCCAGCAGCTTATTTCCAGATAGCAATCAGCCCCAGCATTTT
TRBV5-5	TRBJ1-5	NA	NA	CASSLEGGGSNQPQHF	TGTGCCAGCAGCCTGGAAGGTGGAGGGAGTAATCAGCCCCAGCATTTT
TRBV19	TRBJ1-6	TRBD1	NA	CASSTPAGTGNNSPLHF	TGTGCCAGTAGTACTCCGGCCGGGACAGGCAATAATTCACCCCTCCACTTT
TRBV6-6	TRBJ1-2	NA	NA	CASSFTGSSAYGYTF	TGTGCCAGCAGTTTTACAGGGTCGTCAGCTTATGGCTACACCTTC
TRBV19	TRBJ1-1	NA	NA	CASRWGGLGAFF	TGTGCCAGTAGATGGGGGGGATTAGGAGCTTTCTTT
TRBV11-3	TRBJ2-7	NA	once	CASSPGQTYEQYF	TGTGCCAGCAGCCCCGGACAGACCTACGAGCAGTACTTC
TRBV7-2	TRBJ1-1	NA	NA	CASSPQSSAATEAFF	TGTGCCAGCAGCCCGCAGAGCTCCGCGGCCACTGAAGCTTTCTTT
TRBV25-1	TRBJ2-3	TRBD2	NA	CASTDLGLAGGLRQYF	TGTGCCAGCACCGACCTCGGACTAGCGGGGGGCTTGAGGCAGTATTTT
TRBV27	TRBJ2-1	TRBD2	NA	CASSSSRLASEQFF	TGTGCCAGCAGTTCCTCAAGACTAGCGAGTGAGCAGTTCTTC
TRBV7-6	TRBJ1-5	TRBD1	NA	CASSLGTGGLLNQPQHF	TGTGCCAGCAGCTTAGGCACAGGGGGCCTGTTAAATCAGCCCCAGCATTTT
TRBV5-1	TRBJ2-2	TRBD1	few	CASRRKPPGQADLANTGELFF	TGCGCCAGCAGACGTAAACCACCGGGACAGGCGGACCTAGCGAACACCGGGGAGCTGTTTTTT
TRBV2	TRBJ1-1	TRBD1	NA	CASSTGQRYTEAFF	TGTGCCAGCAGTACGGGACAGCGGTACACTGAAGCTTTCTTT
TRBV7-2	TRBJ1-5	NA	NA	CASSLFRGMNSNQPQHF	TGTGCCAGCAGCTTATTCCGAGGGATGAATAGCAATCAGCCCCAGCATTTT
TRBV10-3	TRBJ1-2	NA	NA	CAIRGGVNYGYTF	TGTGCCATCAGGGGGGGGGTGAACTATGGCTACACCTTC
TRBV9	TRBJ1-1	NA	NA	CASSVSPGSMTEAFF	TGTGCCAGCAGCGTTTCGCCAGGGTCTATGACTGAAGCTTTCTTT
TRBV27	TRBJ1-1	NA	NA	CASSLVPGDNTEAFF	TGTGCCAGCAGTTTAGTCCCGGGGGACAACACTGAAGCTTTCTTT
TRBV7-2	TRBJ2-7	NA	once	CASSPRTGKISYEQYF	TGTGCCAGCAGCCCCCGGACGGGAAAAATTTCCTACGAGCAGTACTTC